The source of this T cell receptor beta chain is a study of shared clonotypes between healthy human individuals. Study-wide results and limits: In a handful of donors, 4.5% to 5.5% of naive CD4 clonotypes appeared in common.

Terminally differentiated effector memory CD45RA+ cells were excluded from the naive CD8 cells, which were CD45RO-negative and positively selected for CCR7. V gave up 0 bases and J gave up 9 bases; unmatched junction bases: 7. Germline CDR1 and CDR2: LNHNV and YYDKDF (reference sequence). The length of the CDR3 is 15 residues. A word on this clone: Antigen unknown.

The DNA input per sorted-subset replicate PCR was roughly 210 ng, corresponding to tens of thousands of T cell genomes. The table came from immunoSEQ multiplex PCR; TCRdb's copy has only in-frame clones and leaves some out. The top ten hold roughly 1.7% of the sample, which has approximately 2,200,000 clones, 85% to 95% seen once. The rearrangement links TRBV15 to TRBJ2-1, with 8 bases identical to TRBD2. The sequencing input was naive CD8+ T cells from PBMCs. This TCR derives from a man between 18 and 29 years old in good health. Some clones in this sample may be carry-over from other donors' samples. The CDR3 DNA reads TGTGCCACCAGCAGAGATGGTAGCGGGATTAGTGAGCAGTTCTTC. It yields the protein CATSRDGSGISEQFF.